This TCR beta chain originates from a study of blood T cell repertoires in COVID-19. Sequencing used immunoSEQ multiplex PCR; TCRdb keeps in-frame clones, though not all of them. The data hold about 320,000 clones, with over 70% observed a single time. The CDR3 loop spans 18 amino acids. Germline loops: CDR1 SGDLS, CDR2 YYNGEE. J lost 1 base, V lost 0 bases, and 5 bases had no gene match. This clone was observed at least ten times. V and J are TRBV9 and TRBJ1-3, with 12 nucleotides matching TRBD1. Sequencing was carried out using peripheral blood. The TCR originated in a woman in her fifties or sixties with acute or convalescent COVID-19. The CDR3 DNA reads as TGTGCCAGCAGCGTAGGAAGGGGACAGGGGGCGTCTGGAAACACCATATATTTT. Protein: CASSVGRGQGASGNTIYF. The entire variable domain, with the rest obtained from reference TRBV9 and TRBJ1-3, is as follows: DSGVTQTPKHLITATGQRVTLRCSPRSGDLSVYWYQQSLDQGLQFLIQYYNGEERAKGNILERFSAQQFPDLHSELNLSSLELGDSALYFCASSVGRGQGASGNTIYFGEGSWLTVV.